This record covers a single TCR beta chain. No antigen is known for it. The data belong to a study of T cells in narcolepsy. Overall study context: Enrolled donors included narcolepsy type 1 or type 2 patients and healthy controls. Study-wide findings and caveats: Autoreactive clone sequences were missing from some blood memory CD4+ repertoires. Reportedly, autoreactive clonotypes were serially detected in patients' blood but not controls'. Same-patient CSF and blood CD4+ T cell clonotypes included HCRT-specific and TRIB2-specific autoreactive ones.

Clones were read by immunoSEQ multiplex PCR, and TCRdb kept only the in-frame ones, dropping some. Of some 13,000 clones in the sample, approximately 88% are singletons; the top ten hold about 1.8%. This receptor was taken from a human donor with narcolepsy. The sample was CD45RA- memory CD4+ T cells from PBMCs.

This chain's CDR3 is CASSLRTGDNSPLHF. CDR3 DNA sequence: TGCGCCAGCAGCTTGAGGACAGGGGACAATTCACCCCTCCACTTT. The genes are TRBV5-1 and TRBJ1-6, with 9 positions matching TRBD1. The V and J ends lost 1 base and 7 bases, in that order; junction bases with no gene match: 3. The CDR3 contains 15 residues. Germline CDR1 and CDR2: SGHRS and YFSETQ.